What follows are 2 T cell receptor beta chains derived from one specimen sequenced in a study of T cells in localized non-small cell lung cancer. TCRdb's table, derived via immunoSEQ multiplex PCR, lists solely in-frame clones and lacks some. Altogether approximately 67,000 clones are present, roughly 81% being singletons, with the ten largest covering approximately 15%. The sample in question was peripheral blood, obtained before any cancer treatment. The receptors derive from a female donor at least 60 years old with stage I lung adenocarcinoma.

The CDR3 region is CASSLLRDTEAFF. CDR3 nucleotides: TGTGCCAGCAGTCTCCTCCGGGACACTGAAGCTTTCTTT. The chain has TRBV27 and TRBJ1-1; D not resolved. The CDR3 has 13 amino acids. Germline CDR1 and CDR2: MNHEY and SMNVEV (reference sequence). V was clipped by 5 bases and J by 3 bases, with 10 bases between them.

The V and J genes are TRBV5-6 and TRBJ2-7; a weak D match, TRBD2 (6 bases). This CDR3 comprises 12 residues. Trimming removed 4 bases at V and 2 bases at J, with 7 bases between. Germline V gene lookup returns CDR1 SGHDT and CDR2 YYEEEE. The chain's CDR3 is CASSAGPYEQYF. In DNA, the CDR3 is TGTGCCAGCAGCGCGGGACCCTACGAGCAGTACTTC.